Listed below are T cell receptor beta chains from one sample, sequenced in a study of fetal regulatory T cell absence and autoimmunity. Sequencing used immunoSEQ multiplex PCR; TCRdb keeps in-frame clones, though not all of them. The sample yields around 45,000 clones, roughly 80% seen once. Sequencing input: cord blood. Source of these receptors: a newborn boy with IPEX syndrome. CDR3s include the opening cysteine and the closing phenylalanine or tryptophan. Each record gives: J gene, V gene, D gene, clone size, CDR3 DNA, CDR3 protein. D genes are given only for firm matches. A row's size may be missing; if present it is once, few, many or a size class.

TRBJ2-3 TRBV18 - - TGTGCCAGCTCACCCCGTATAAGTCACACAGATACGCAGTATTTT CASSPRISHTDTQYF
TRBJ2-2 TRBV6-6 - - TGTGCCAGCAGTTACCGGGACTACACCGGGGAGCTGTTTTTT CASSYRDYTGELFF
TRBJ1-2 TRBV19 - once TGTGCCAGTAGTATGGGCAGGGTGTCGTATGGCTACACCTTC CASSMGRVSYGYTF
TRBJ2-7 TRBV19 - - TGTGCCAGTATTGGGGAGCAGCCCGAGCAGTACTTC CASIGEQPEQYF
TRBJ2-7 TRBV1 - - TGCACCAGCAGCCACCAAACCTACGAGCAGTACTTC CTSSHQTYEQYF
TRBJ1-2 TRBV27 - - TGTGCCAGCAGTAGAGGGGGAAGGGTCTATGGCTACACCTTC CASSRGGRVYGYTF
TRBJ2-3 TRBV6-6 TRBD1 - TGTGCCAGCAGCCCTCCGGGACAGGGCACAGATACGCAGTATTTT CASSPPGQGTDTQYF
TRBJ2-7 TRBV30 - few TGTGCCTGGAGTGTAGGGAGTTCCCTCCACTCCTACGAGCAGTACTTC CAWSVGSSLHSYEQYF
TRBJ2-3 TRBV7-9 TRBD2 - TGTGCCAGCAGCCAATTGTGGGAGGGGATCACAGATACGCAGTATTTT CASSQLWEGITDTQYF
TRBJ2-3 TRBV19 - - TGTGCCAGTACCACCCTTTGGGGGGGCACAGATACGCAGTATTTT CASTTLWGGTDTQYF
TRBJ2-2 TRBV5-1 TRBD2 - TGCGCCAGCAGCATCACTAGCGGGAGGTTCGGGGAGCTGTTTTTT CASSITSGRFGELFF
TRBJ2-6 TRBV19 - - TGTGCCAGTAGCCTATCTTACTCTGGGGCCAACGTCCTGACTTTC CASSLSYSGANVLTF
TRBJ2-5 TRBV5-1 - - TGCGCCAGCAGCCTGCTTGCGTCAAGGGGGGAGACCCAGTACTTC CASSLLASRGETQYF
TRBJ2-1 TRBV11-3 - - TGTGCCAGCACTACTAACTGCCAACGGTTCTACAATGAGCAGTTCTTC CASTTNCQRFYNEQFF
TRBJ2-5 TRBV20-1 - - TGCAGTGCTAGCGCCGCAGAGACCCAGTACTTC CSASAAETQYF
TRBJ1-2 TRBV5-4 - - TGTGCCAGCAGCTTCATGGGGCCTCAGGGCTACACCTTC CASSFMGPQGYTF
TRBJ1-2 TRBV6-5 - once TGTGCCAGCAGTGACGACTTCTATGGCTACACCTTC CASSDDFYGYTF
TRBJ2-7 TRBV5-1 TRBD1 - TGCGCCAGCAGCTTGGGGGACAGGGGCTTCGAGCAGTACTTC CASSLGDRGFEQYF
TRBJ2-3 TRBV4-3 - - TGCGCCAGCAGCCAAGAGGGCTCTTACACAGATACGCAGTATTTT CASSQEGSYTDTQYF
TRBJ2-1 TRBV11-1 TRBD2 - TGTGCCAGCAGCTTCGGACTAGCGGGAGTTCAGGATGAGCAGTTCTTC CASSFGLAGVQDEQFF
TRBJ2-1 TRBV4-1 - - TGCGCCAGCAGCCAAGATAGTGGGCAGGGTACCTACAATGAGCAGTTCTTC CASSQDSGQGTYNEQFF
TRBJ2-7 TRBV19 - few TGTGCCAGTAGTATAGTGGCCGGGCCCTCCTACGAGCAGTACTTC CASSIVAGPSYEQYF
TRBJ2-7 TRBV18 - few TGTGCCAGCTCACCGAGACAGGACGACCAGCAGTACTTC CASSPRQDDQQYF
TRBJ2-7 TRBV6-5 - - TGTGCCAGCAGTGCGCTAGTACACGAGCAGTACTTC CASSALVHEQYF
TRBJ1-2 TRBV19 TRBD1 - TGTGCCAGTAGTATAGCCCGGACAGGAGTCTATGGCTACACCTTC CASSIARTGVYGYTF
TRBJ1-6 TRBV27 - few TGTGCCAGCAGTTTAGGGGCAATAGGGAATTCACCCCTCCACTTT CASSLGAIGNSPLHF
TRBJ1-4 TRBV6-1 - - TGTGCCAGCCATGGAGGAAAACTGTTTTTT CASHGGKLFF
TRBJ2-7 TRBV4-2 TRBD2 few TGTGCCAGCAGCCAAGATTCTTGGGAGGGCGGGATATACGAGCAGTACTTC CASSQDSWEGGIYEQYF
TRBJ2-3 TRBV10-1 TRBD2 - TGCGCCAGCAGTGAGTCGACGGGGGGGCTTGATACGCAGTATTTT CASSESTGGLDTQYF
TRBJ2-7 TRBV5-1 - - TGCGCCAGCAGCTCCGAGTCATACGAGCAGTACTTC CASSSESYEQYF
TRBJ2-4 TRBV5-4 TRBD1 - TGTGCCAGCAGCTTGGGGGACAGAAACATTCAGTACTTC CASSLGDRNIQYF
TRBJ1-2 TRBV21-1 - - TGTGCCAGCAGCAAAGGGGGACAGGGGATTCACTATGGCTACACCTTC CASSKGGQGIHYGYTF
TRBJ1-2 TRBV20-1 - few TGCAGTGCTCCGACATCCTATGGCTACACCTTC CSAPTSYGYTF
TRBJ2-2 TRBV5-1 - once TGCGCCAGCAGCCTCAGAGTAGGGGCCAACACCGGGGAGCTGTTTTTT CASSLRVGANTGELFF
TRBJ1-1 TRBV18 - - TGTGCCAGCTCACCAATGGACGCTGAAGCTTTCTTT CASSPMDAEAFF
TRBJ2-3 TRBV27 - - TGTGCCAGCAGTTTATGGCCTGACCTCACGCAGTATTTT CASSLWPDLTQYF
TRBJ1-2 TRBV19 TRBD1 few TGTGCCAGTAGACAGGGGGCTGGCTACACCTTC CASRQGAGYTF
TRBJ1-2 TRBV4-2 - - TGTGCCAGCAGCCAAAGCAGACTCTATGGCTATGGAAAATACGGCACCTTC CASSQSRLYGYGKYGTF
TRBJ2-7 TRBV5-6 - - TGTGCCAGCAGCTTGGAGCCAGCCTACGAGCAGTACTTC CASSLEPAYEQYF
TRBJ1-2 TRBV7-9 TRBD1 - TGTGCCAGCAGCTTAGACAGGGGTGGCTACACCTTC CASSLDRGGYTF
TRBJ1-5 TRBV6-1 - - TGTGCCAGCAGTGAATGGGTGAGGGACACTAGCAATCAGCCCCAGCATTTT CASSEWVRDTSNQPQHF
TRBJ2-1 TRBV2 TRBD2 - TGTGCCAGCAGTGAAGGACTAGCGGTCTACAATGAGCAGTTCTTC CASSEGLAVYNEQFF
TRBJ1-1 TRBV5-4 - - TGTGCCAGCGGTGGGGGTATGAACACTGAAGCTTTCTTT CASGGGMNTEAFF
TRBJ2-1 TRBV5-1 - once TGCGCCAGCAGCTTTGACATGTACAATGAGCAGTTCTTC CASSFDMYNEQFF
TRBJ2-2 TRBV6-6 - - TGTGCCAGCAGTTACTCTGACCGGGCTGACACCGGGGAGCTGTTTTTT CASSYSDRADTGELFF
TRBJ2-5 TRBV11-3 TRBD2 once TGTGCCAGCAGCTTAGGGTCCGCGGGGGGGTTCCAAGAGACCCAGTACTTC CASSLGSAGGFQETQYF
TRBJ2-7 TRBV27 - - TGTGCCAGCAGTTCACCTTCCTACGAGCAGTACTTC CASSSPSYEQYF
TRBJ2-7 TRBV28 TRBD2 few TGTGCCAGCGGGACTAGCGGGGGGGACCCCTACGAGCAGTACTTC CASGTSGGDPYEQYF
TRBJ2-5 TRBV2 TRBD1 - TGTGCCAGCAGTCTACAGGGGCCGGTGGGTGAGACCCAGTACTTC CASSLQGPVGETQYF
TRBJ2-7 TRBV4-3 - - TGCGCCAGCAGCCAAGAGGCAGCTTCCTACGAGCAGTACTTC CASSQEAASYEQYF